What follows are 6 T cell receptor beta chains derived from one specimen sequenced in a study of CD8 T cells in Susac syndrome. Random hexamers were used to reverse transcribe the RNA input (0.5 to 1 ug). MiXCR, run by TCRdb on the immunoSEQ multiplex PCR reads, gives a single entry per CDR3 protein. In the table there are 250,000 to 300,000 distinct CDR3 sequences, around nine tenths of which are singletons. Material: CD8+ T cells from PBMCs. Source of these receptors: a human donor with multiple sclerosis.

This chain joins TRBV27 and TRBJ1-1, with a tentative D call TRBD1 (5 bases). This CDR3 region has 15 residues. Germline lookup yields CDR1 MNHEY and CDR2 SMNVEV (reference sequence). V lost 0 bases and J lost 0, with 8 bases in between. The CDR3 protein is CASSLSEQVNTEAFF. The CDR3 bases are TGTGCCAGCAGTTTATCGGAACAGGTGAACACTGAAGCTTTCTTT.

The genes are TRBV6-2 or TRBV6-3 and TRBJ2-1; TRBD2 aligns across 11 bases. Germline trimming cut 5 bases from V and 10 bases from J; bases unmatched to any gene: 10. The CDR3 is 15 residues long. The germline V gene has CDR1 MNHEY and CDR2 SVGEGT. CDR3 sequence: CASSRGLAGGWEQFF. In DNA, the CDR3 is TGTGCCAGCAGTAGGGGCCTAGCGGGAGGTTGGGAGCAGTTCTTC.

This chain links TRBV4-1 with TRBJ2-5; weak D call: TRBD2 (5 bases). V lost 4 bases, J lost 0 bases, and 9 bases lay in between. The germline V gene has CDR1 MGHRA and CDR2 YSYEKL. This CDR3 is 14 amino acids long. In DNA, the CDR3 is TGCGCCAGCAGCCGGACTGGCGACCAAGAGACCCAGTACTTC. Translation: CASSRTGDQETQYF.

The CDR3 loop is CSVRGLALRGTGELFF. Here the CDR3 DNA reads TGCAGCGTTAGAGGACTAGCGCTTAGAGGAACCGGGGAGCTGTTTTTT. The chain has TRBV29-1 and TRBJ2-2; TRBD2 aligns across 9 bases. The CDR3 is made up of 16 amino acids. The germline gives CDR1 SQVTM, CDR2 ANQGSEA. V trimming: 5 bases; J trimming: 5 bases; junction bases outside the gene matches: 12.

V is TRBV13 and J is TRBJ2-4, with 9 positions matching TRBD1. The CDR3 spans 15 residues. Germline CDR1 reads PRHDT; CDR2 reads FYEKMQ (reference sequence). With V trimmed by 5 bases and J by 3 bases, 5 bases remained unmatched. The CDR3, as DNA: TGTGCCAGCAGCCACGGACAGGGGCTCAAAAACATTCAGTACTTC. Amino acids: CASSHGQGLKNIQYF.

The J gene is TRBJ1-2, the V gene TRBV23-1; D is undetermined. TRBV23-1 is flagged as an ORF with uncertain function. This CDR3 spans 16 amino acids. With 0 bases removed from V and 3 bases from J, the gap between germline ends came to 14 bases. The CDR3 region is CASSQSPSLVDYGYTF. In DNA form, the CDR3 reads TGCGCCAGCAGTCAATCACCAAGTTTAGTAGACTATGGCTACACCTTC.